Presented here are 27 T cell receptor beta chains from one specimen sequenced in a study of TIL therapy for anti-PD-1-resistant metastatic lung cancer. This was the immunoSEQ v3 assay. Profiling relied on immunoSEQ multiplex PCR, and the TCRdb table lists in-frame clones only, not all of them. The table lists tens of thousands of clones, 70% to 80% of them singletons. The sample's time point: pre-treatment sample, taken before nivolumab and TIL therapy. Specimen: blood, collected at baseline. Every receptor here comes from a woman aged 25-85 years with non-small cell lung cancer.

The chain is built from TRBV28 and TRBJ1-2; no clear D. V lost 4 bases and J lost 5, with 2 bases in between. Germline CDR1 is MDHEN and CDR2 is SYDVKM. CDR3 length: 10 amino acids. The CDR3 protein is CASSSYGYTF. In DNA, the CDR3 is TGTGCCAGCAGTTCGTATGGCTACACCTTC.

This rearrangement joins TRBV28 to TRBJ2-6; 7 nucleotides match TRBD1. Germline V gene sequence: CDR1 MDHEN, CDR2 SYDVKM. This CDR3 contains 15 residues. V gave up 5 bases and J gave up 4 bases; unmatched junction bases: 5. CDR3: CASSQGVAGANVLTF. CDR3 coding DNA: TGTGCCAGCAGTCAGGGGGTCGCCGGGGCCAACGTCCTGACTTTC.

V and J are TRBV7-9 and TRBJ2-7; D may be TRBD2 (5 bases). V was cut by 3 bases and J by 0 bases, with 9 bases left in between. Germline V gene lookup returns CDR1 SEHNR and CDR2 FQNEAQ (reference sequence). The CDR3 runs to 14 residues. The DNA for the CDR3 is TGTGCCAGCAGCTTTTTCGGGAACTCCTACGAGCAGTACTTC. This gives the protein CASSFFGNSYEQYF.

The rearrangement uses TRBV27 and TRBJ1-1, with D unresolved. Per the germline V gene, CDR1 is MNHEY and CDR2 is SMNVEV (reference sequence). V dropped 0 bases and J dropped 4 bases, with 6 bases sitting between them. The CDR3 covers 13 residues. The CDR3 DNA sequence: TGTGCCAGCAGTTTATCGACATCCACTGAAGCTTTCTTT. Translated: CASSLSTSTEAFF.

The chain is built from TRBV5-1 and TRBJ1-2; a possible D gene is TRBD1 (5 bases). The CDR3 consists of 18 residues. Trimming cost V 0 bases and J 3 bases, with 21 bases left between them. Germline V gene sequence: CDR1 SGHRS, CDR2 YFSETQ. The CDR3 DNA sequence: TGCGCCAGCAGCTTGGCCCGCAGGGCGGGTTCTCAGGACTATGGCTACACCTTC. Protein product: CASSLARRAGSQDYGYTF.

This sequence joins TRBV15 and TRBJ2-5; no firm D call. Germline CDR1 is LNHNV and CDR2 is YYDKDF (reference sequence). Trimming left V 3 bases short and J 4 bases short, with 15 bases between. The CDR3 has 15 amino acids. The CDR3 reads CATSRARGAGETQYF. The CDR3 DNA follows: TGTGCCACCAGCAGGGCCCGAGGAGCAGGAGAGACCCAGTACTTC.

V gene TRBV28 combines with J gene TRBJ2-2, with 7 bases aligning to TRBD2. Losses at the gene ends were 9 bases for V and 2 bases for J; bases not matched to a gene: 9. From germline, CDR1 is MDHEN and CDR2 SYDVKM. This CDR3 spans 15 amino acids. The CDR3 sequence is CASRGTIYNTGELFF. DNA of the CDR3: TGTGCCAGTCGCGGGACTATCTATAACACCGGGGAGCTGTTTTTT.

V is TRBV30 and J is TRBJ1-6; D call uncertain. Trimming pared 0 bases from V and 10 bases from J, leaving 13 bases between. Germline-derived CDR1 and CDR2 are GTSNPN and SVGIG (reference sequence). This CDR3 region has 14 residues. This CDR3 is CAWSVEIWASPLHF. The CDR3 DNA is TGTGCCTGGAGTGTTGAGATCTGGGCCTCACCCCTCCACTTT.

The count of this clone is one. The V gene is TRBV5-5, the J gene TRBJ1-1; TRBD1 is a possible D gene (5 bases). The V gene lost 2 bases and the J gene lost 3 bases, with 11 bases spanning the gap. The CDR3 runs 14 residues. Looked up from germline, CDR1 is SGHKS and CDR2 is YYEKEE (reference sequence). The CDR3 nucleotides read TGTGCCAGCAGCTTCGGCGGGGGGTACACTGAAGCTTTCTTT. The encoded protein is CASSFGGGYTEAFF.

The chain employs TRBV7-2 and TRBJ1-6; 7 bases agree with TRBD1. Per germline, CDR1 SGHTA and CDR2 FQGNSA. V lost 1 base, J lost 7 bases, and 7 bases stayed unmatched. The CDR3 runs 16 residues. CDR3 nucleotide sequence: TGTGCCAGCAGCTTAGACCCCCCGGGACAGAATTCACCCCTCCACTTT. Translation gives CASSLDPPGQNSPLHF.

The chain uses TRBV4-3 and TRBJ2-1; D is perhaps TRBD1 (7 bases). V was pared by 2 bases and J by 9 bases, with 17 bases between. The CDR3 loop spans 15 amino acids. Germline V lookup: CDR1 LGHNA, CDR2 YSLEER. The CDR3 sequence: CASSQRGLLAGEQFF. The CDR3 nucleotides read TGCGCCAGCAGCCAAAGGGGGCTACTAGCTGGTGAGCAGTTCTTC.

This chain joins TRBV7-8 and TRBJ2-7, with 11 nucleotides matching TRBD2. V lost 4 bases to trimming and J lost 4 bases; unmatched junction nucleotides: 12. This CDR3 has 17 residues. Germline V gene sequence: CDR1 SGHVS, CDR2 FQNEAQ. This chain's CDR3 is CASSSLQLAGVKYEQYF. The CDR3 nucleotides are TGTGCCAGCAGCTCCCTTCAACTAGCGGGAGTGAAGTACGAGCAGTACTTC.

The V gene is TRBV5-1, the J gene TRBJ1-3, with D perhaps matching TRBD1 (6 bases). Trimming took 4 bases from V and 4 from J, leaving 15 bases between them. Germline assignment: CDR1 SGHRS and CDR2 YFSETQ. The CDR3 runs 15 residues. The CDR3 is CASSGQGGTGNTIYF. The CDR3 bases are TGCGCCAGCAGCGGCCAAGGGGGTACGGGAAACACCATATATTTT.

The chain is built from TRBV6-5 and TRBJ2-2, with TRBD1 matching over 9 bases. Germline V gene data show CDR1 as MNHEY and CDR2 as SVGAGI. The V gene end was trimmed by 6 bases and the J gene end by 4 bases; junction bases not matched to a gene: 9. This CDR3 region has 16 residues. The CDR3 DNA reads TGTGCCAGCAGCTACGGGGACAGGGAGAGCACCGGGGAGCTGTTTTTT. Translation: CASSYGDRESTGELFF.

The chain employs TRBV7-6 and TRBJ2-2; 14 bases fit TRBD2. This CDR3 contains 17 residues. V trimming: 4 bases; J trimming: 4 bases; junction bases outside the gene matches: 5. CDR1 is SGHVS and CDR2 is FNYEAQ in the germline V gene. The CDR3 reads CASSSTSGRGSTGELFF. CDR3 nucleotide sequence: TGTGCCAGCAGCTCGACTAGCGGGAGGGGGAGCACCGGGGAGCTGTTTTTT.

The chain combines TRBV7-9 with TRBJ1-1; D gene ambiguous. Germline values: CDR1 SEHNR, CDR2 FQNEAQ (reference sequence). Trimming took 2 bases from V and 1 from J, leaving 11 bases between them. This CDR3 has 15 amino acids. This CDR3 reads CASSLSRVGNTEAFF. The CDR3 coding sequence is TGTGCCAGCAGCTTATCTCGGGTGGGGAACACTGAAGCTTTCTTT.

The chain has TRBV5-4 and TRBJ1-2; D gene uncertain. The V gene lost 4 bases and the J gene lost 4 bases, with 14 bases spanning the gap. Germline V gene data show CDR1 as SGHNT and CDR2 as YYREEE (reference sequence). The CDR3 length is 14 residues. The CDR3 coding sequence is TGTGCCAGCAGCCCGAGAGGGAAGGGCTATGGCTACACCTTC. It codes for CASSPRGKGYGYTF.

V usage is TRBV6-5 and J usage is TRBJ1-6; 9 bases align to TRBD1. J gave up 9 bases and V 3 bases, and 6 bases lay outside the gene matches. There are 15 residues in the CDR3. Per the germline V gene, CDR1 is MNHEY and CDR2 is SVGAGI. CDR3 loop: CASSYRGQGRSPLHF. CDR3 DNA sequence: TGTGCCAGCAGTTATAGGGGACAGGGACGTTCACCCCTCCACTTT.

This clone appeared once. V usage is TRBV10-3 and J usage is TRBJ2-3, with 9 nucleotides matching TRBD1. The CDR3 is made up of 14 amino acids. V lost 0 bases, J lost 5 bases, and 0 bases stayed unmatched. Germline CDR1 ENHRY, CDR2 SYGVKD. CDR3 amino acids: CAISESTGGDTQYF. The CDR3 DNA reads TGTGCCATCAGTGAGTCGACAGGGGGAGATACGCAGTATTTT.

This chain links TRBV7-9 with TRBJ2-1; TRBD1 agrees at 10 bases. Germline V lookup: CDR1 SEHNR, CDR2 FQNEAQ (reference sequence). J gave up 8 bases and V 2 bases, and 12 bases lay outside the gene matches. The CDR3 spans 17 residues. The CDR3, as DNA: TGTGCCAGCAGCTTATACAAGTCGACAGGGGGCTTCGATGAGCAGTTCTTC. This sequence encodes CASSLYKSTGGFDEQFF.

This chain uses TRBV2 with TRBJ2-2; D not certain. The CDR3 is 16 amino acids. The V and J ends lost 6 bases and 2 bases respectively, with 16 bases between them. Germline values: CDR1 SNHLY, CDR2 FYNNEI. The CDR3 spells CASSPNPTFNTGELFF. CDR3 coding DNA: TGTGCCAGCAGCCCGAACCCTACATTTAACACCGGGGAGCTGTTTTTT. The full variable domain, completed using reference TRBV2 and TRBJ2-2, is EPEVTQTPSHQVTQMGQEVILRCVPISNHLYFYWYRQILGQKVEFLVSFYNNEISEKSEIFDDQFSVERPDGSNFTLKIRSTKLEDSAMYFCASSPNPTFNTGELFFGEGSRLTVL.

The chain joins TRBV28 to TRBJ1-4; D not certain. Germline values: CDR1 MDHEN, CDR2 SYDVKM. Trimming cost V 3 bases and J 6 bases, with 8 bases left between them. The CDR3 is 13 residues long. The CDR3 reads CASSFPNYEKLFF. As DNA, the CDR3 is TGTGCCAGCAGTTTCCCTAACTATGAAAAACTGTTTTTT.

The rearrangement joins TRBV9 to TRBJ1-4, with D maybe TRBD1 (5 bases). From germline, CDR1 is SGDLS and CDR2 YYNGEE. This CDR3 region has 15 residues. V gave up 0 bases and J gave up 4 bases, with 10 bases separating them. CDR3 nucleotide sequence: TGTGCCAGCAGCGTAGCAGGGTCTAATAATGAAAAACTGTTTTTT. As protein: CASSVAGSNNEKLFF. Complete variable domain (other parts from reference TRBV9 and TRBJ1-4): DSGVTQTPKHLITATGQRVTLRCSPRSGDLSVYWYQQSLDQGLQFLIQYYNGEERAKGNILERFSAQQFPDLHSELNLSSLELGDSALYFCASSVAGSNNEKLFFGSGTQLSVL.

This chain joins TRBV6-5 and TRBJ1-3; D not certain. V lost 6 bases to trimming and J lost 0 bases, with 12 bases between them. The CDR3 runs 15 residues. Germline values: CDR1 MNHEY, CDR2 SVGAGI. CDR3 sequence: CASSRPSSSGNTIYF. The CDR3 coding sequence is TGTGCCAGCAGCCGACCCTCTAGCTCTGGAAACACCATATATTTT.

CDR3 amino acids: CASSVGTYGAGYTF. The CDR3 nucleotides are TGTGCCAGCAGCGTGGGGACATATGGTGCTGGCTACACCTTC. The chain recombines TRBV9 with TRBJ1-2; weak D call: TRBD1 (6 bases). From germline, CDR1 is SGDLS and CDR2 YYNGEE. The length of the CDR3 is 14 residues. Trimming shortened V by 2 bases and J by 7 bases, and 15 bases separated the two germline ends.

This chain links TRBV5-1 with TRBJ1-2, with 11 bases lining up with TRBD1. V gave up 4 bases and J gave up 5 bases; unmatched junction bases: 13. The germline gives CDR1 SGHRS, CDR2 YFSETQ. The CDR3 runs to 17 residues. The CDR3 loop reads CASSPGQGAISLYGYTF. The CDR3 coding sequence is TGCGCCAGCAGCCCCGGACAGGGGGCAATCTCCCTTTATGGCTACACCTTC.

The rearrangement links TRBV7-9 to TRBJ1-2, with 7 bases matching TRBD1. Germline V gene sequence: CDR1 SEHNR, CDR2 FQNEAQ (reference sequence). This CDR3 has 15 amino acids. With 3 bases clipped from V and 8 bases from J, the junction kept 12 bases outside the gene matches. The CDR3 spells CASSFSWDSAGGYTF. CDR3 nucleotides: TGTGCCAGCAGCTTTTCTTGGGACAGTGCGGGGGGCTACACCTTC. Full variable domain (remainder filled in from reference TRBV7-9 and TRBJ1-2): DTGVSQNPRHKITKRGQNVTFRCDPISEHNRLYWYRQTLGQGPEFLTYFQNEAQLEKSRLLSDRFSAERPKGSFSTLEIQRTEQGDSAMYLCASSFSWDSAGGYTFGSGTRLTVV.